A selection of T cell receptor beta chains follows, all from one sample in a study of cytomegalovirus exposure and HLA in healthy donors. Produced via immunoSEQ multiplex PCR; TCRdb's table is partial and in-frame only. Found here are tens of thousands of clones, about 91% of them singletons; the top ten hold roughly 1.4%. What was sequenced was PBMCs. All receptors derive from a man in his late teens or twenties in good health and CMV-seronegative. Both conserved end residues are part of each CDR3. D genes are given only for firm matches. Rows give clone size only sometimes, using once, few, many, or a class for an expanded clone.

TRBV28	TRBD1	.	TRBJ1-1	CASKRAGGTEAFF	TGTGCCAGCAAAAGGGCAGGGGGCACTGAAGCTTTCTTT
TRBV28	.	.	TRBJ2-7	CASSPTGVGGEQYF	TGTGCCAGCAGCCCCACAGGGGTCGGGGGCGAGCAGTACTTC
TRBV5-1	.	.	TRBJ2-3	CASSLEGGGVNTQYF	TGCGCCAGCAGCTTGGAGGGAGGAGGAGTGAATACGCAGTATTTT
TRBV7-9	.	.	TRBJ1-2	CASSAGGNGYTF	TGTGCCAGCAGCGCCGGAGGAAATGGCTACACCTTC
TRBV12-5	TRBD1	.	TRBJ2-1	CASGLGQGGEQFF	TGTGCTAGTGGTTTGGGACAGGGTGGTGAGCAGTTCTTC
TRBV7-3	.	.	TRBJ1-5	CASSFGGSTGGRNQPQHF	TGTGCCAGCAGCTTCGGGGGTTCTACGGGGGGCCGGAATCAGCCCCAGCATTTT
TRBV11-2	.	.	TRBJ2-7	CASSPPGAVYEQYF	TGTGCCAGCAGCCCCCCTGGGGCGGTCTACGAGCAGTACTTC
TRBV7-3	TRBD2	.	TRBJ2-3	CASSSSGSGTDTQYF	TGTGCCAGCAGCTCTAGCGGGAGTGGCACAGATACGCAGTATTTT
TRBV7-9	.	few	TRBJ2-7	CASSLLIGSGLSNSYEQYF	TGTGCCAGCAGCTTATTGATCGGTTCAGGGCTCTCAAACTCCTACGAGCAGTACTTC
TRBV7-8	TRBD1	.	TRBJ2-7	CASSLGTGRTYEQYF	TGTGCCAGCAGCCTCGGGACAGGACGCACCTACGAGCAGTACTTC
TRBV30	TRBD1	.	TRBJ1-1	CAWSGGQGNTEAFF	TGTGCCTGGAGCGGGGGACAGGGGAACACTGAAGCTTTCTTT
TRBV5-1	TRBD1	.	TRBJ1-4	CASSLDRGEKLFF	TGCGCCAGCAGCTTGGACAGGGGGGAAAAACTGTTTTTT
TRBV15	.	.	TRBJ2-2	CATSRARAGTGELFF	TGTGCCACCAGCAGAGCCCGGGCAGGGACCGGGGAGCTGTTTTTT
TRBV7-9	.	.	TRBJ1-2	CATQDSPYGYTF	TGTGCCACTCAGGACAGTCCTTATGGCTACACCTTC
TRBV7-2	.	.	TRBJ1-3	CASSVAGTPFSGNTIYF	TGTGCCAGCAGCGTAGCCGGGACTCCTTTCTCTGGAAACACCATATATTTT
TRBV7-2	.	.	TRBJ2-1	CASSPPGESSYNEQFF	TGTGCCAGCAGCCCCCCAGGGGAAAGCTCCTACAATGAGCAGTTCTTC
TRBV9	.	.	TRBJ1-3	CASSSRPTGPYSGNTIYF	TGTGCCAGCAGCTCCCGCCCCACAGGGCCCTACTCTGGAAACACCATATATTTT
TRBV18	TRBD2	.	TRBJ2-2	CASSPPVSGRGGELFF	TGTGCCAGCTCACCACCGGTCAGCGGGAGAGGCGGGGAGCTGTTTTTT
TRBV7-9	TRBD2	once	TRBJ2-3	CASSLGSGRPDTQYF	TGTGCCAGCAGCTTGGGGAGCGGGAGGCCAGATACGCAGTATTTT
TRBV19	.	.	TRBJ2-6	CASSMAGANVLTF	TGTGCCAGTTCCATGGCCGGGGCCAACGTCCTGACTTTC
TRBV13	TRBD2	.	TRBJ2-7	CASSPRAGAAQYF	TGTGCCAGCAGCCCGCGGGCGGGAGCGGCGCAGTACTTC
TRBV18	TRBD1	.	TRBJ2-1	CASSLYRGSSYNEQFF	TGTGCCAGCTCACTATACAGGGGTAGCTCCTACAATGAGCAGTTCTTC
TRBV14	.	.	TRBJ2-1	CASSQAGDIYNEQFF	TGTGCCAGCAGCCAAGCTGGGGACATTTACAATGAGCAGTTCTTC
TRBV19	TRBD1	.	TRBJ2-3	CASSVRQGSDTQYF	TGTGCCAGTAGTGTACGACAGGGGTCAGATACGCAGTATTTT
TRBV5-1	.	.	TRBJ2-4	CASSLVGGSSIQYF	TGCGCCAGCAGCTTGGTGGGGGGATCTAGCATTCAGTACTTC
TRBV5-6	.	.	TRBJ2-4	CASSLRGKNIQYF	TGTGCCAGCAGCCTTCGGGGCAAAAACATTCAGTACTTC
TRBV7-9	.	.	TRBJ2-1	CASTDTLNEQFF	TGTGCCAGCACTGACACGCTTAATGAGCAGTTCTTC
TRBV7-2	TRBD2	.	TRBJ2-2	CASSLSGRYRADTGELFF	TGTGCCAGCAGCCTTAGCGGGAGGTATCGTGCGGACACCGGGGAGCTGTTTTTT
TRBV6-5	.	.	TRBJ1-3	CASARGTGNTIYF	TGTGCCAGTGCCCGCGGTACTGGAAACACCATATATTTT
TRBV5-1	.	.	TRBJ2-1	CASSLSEGQYNEQFF	TGCGCCAGCAGCTTGTCCGAGGGCCAGTACAATGAGCAGTTCTTC
TRBV5-1	.	.	TRBJ2-1	CASSLQRTAYNEQFF	TGCGCCAGCAGCTTGCAGCGGACGGCCTACAATGAGCAGTTCTTC
TRBV11-3	TRBD1	.	TRBJ1-3	CASSTGGEAGNTIYF	TGTGCCAGCAGCACAGGGGGGGAGGCTGGAAACACCATATATTTT
TRBV7-3	TRBD2	.	TRBJ2-1	CASSRTSGIYNEQFF	TGTGCCAGCAGCCGAACTAGCGGGATTTACAATGAGCAGTTCTTC
TRBV11-3	.	.	TRBJ1-2	CASSLVGGSTNYGYTF	TGTGCCAGCAGCTTAGTTGGAGGGAGTACTAACTATGGCTACACCTTC
TRBV15	.	.	TRBJ2-1	CATSREWAGLINNEQFF	TGTGCCACCAGCAGAGAATGGGCGGGACTGATAAACAATGAGCAGTTCTTC
TRBV21-1	.	.	TRBJ2-3	CASSKQPFGTSGRPPASTDTQYF	TGTGCCAGCAGCAAACAGCCCTTTGGGACTAGCGGGAGGCCCCCAGCTAGCACAGATACGCAGTATTTT
TRBV2	TRBD1	.	TRBJ2-7	CASRVGQGANIEQYF	TGTGCCAGCAGGGTCGGACAGGGGGCGAACATCGAGCAGTACTTC